These T cell receptor beta chains were read from a single sample in a study of identical twins. TCRdb independently ran MiXCR on the 5' RACE reads; one entry per CDR3 protein. The profile shows fewer than 500,000 distinct CDR3 sequences, more than 13% of them singletons. Another study also made use of these data, one on yellow fever vaccine responses in identical twins.

The sequenced sample consisted of CD4+ T cells sorted from blood. The receptors were gathered from a woman in her late teens or twenties in good health. The conserved cysteine and the conserved F or W are not part of the CDR3 here.

j_gene	v_gene	CDR3aa
TRBJ2-1	TRBV20-1	STGTAIIHEQF
TRBJ2-1	TRBV5-1	ASSPRIGGRAYNEQF
TRBJ1-2	TRBV3-1	ASSQRAVTVGYT
TRBJ2-2	TRBV6-2/TRBV6-3	ASSQSSTGELF
TRBJ2-6	TRBV9	ASSVLPTGTTGANVLT
TRBJ1-1	TRBV7-9	ASTDDTTNTEAF
TRBJ2-5	TRBV18	ASSPRQREVIETQY
TRBJ2-7	TRBV6-5	ASSARPNEQY
TRBJ2-7	TRBV4-2	ASSPPNGDYDEQY
TRBJ1-1	TRBV27	ASQDIMNTEAF
TRBJ2-1	TRBV27	ASSSDSNNEQF
TRBJ2-2	TRBV11-1	ASSLGAGSMTGELF
TRBJ2-5	TRBV30	AWSDLETQY
TRBJ2-2	TRBV20-1	SASVYAGELF
TRBJ2-3	TRBV7-2	ASSPRMVRADTQY
TRBJ1-5	TRBV5-1	ASSFLDPRNQPQH
TRBJ2-1	TRBV7-2	ASSLSVLGSGEQF
TRBJ2-2	TRBV5-1	ASSGLAGNTGELF
TRBJ2-5	TRBV6-6	ASSTGPQETQY
TRBJ2-1	TRBV5-1	ASSRDSGGADEQF
TRBJ2-4	TRBV28	ASSLRGQLAKNIQY
TRBJ2-7	TRBV15	ATSLIMRGGNEQY
TRBJ2-2	TRBV2	ASSGQINTGELF
TRBJ1-1	TRBV6-2/TRBV6-3	ASCTGQATNTEAF
TRBJ1-1	TRBV7-9	ASSPARTAEADTEAF
TRBJ1-2	TRBV28	ASNGPPTPGYT
TRBJ1-3	TRBV5-1	ASSLTSLSGNTIY
TRBJ2-1	TRBV5-1	ASSGPAAGNEQF
TRBJ2-7	TRBV25-1	ASSYKRREGKSYEQY
TRBJ1-5	TRBV2	ASRGDGNSNQPQH
TRBJ2-3	TRBV5-1	ASSFEGGTDTQY
TRBJ2-1	TRBV30	AWSLAGLAGYNEQF
TRBJ2-6	TRBV28	ASSRQGKSGANVLT
TRBJ1-1	TRBV7-9	ASSLNGWIAF
TRBJ2-1	TRBV6-5	ASSYSTRQGRYNEQF
TRBJ2-1	TRBV5-1	ASSGTSGLSYNEQF